This entry describes one TCR beta chain. Its ends do not fully match the called genes, so a read error is possible. The data belong to a study of blood T cell repertoires in COVID-19. The overall study: From T cells, B-cell-depleted T cells, or PBMCs came the material, which was cDNA or gDNA.

Authors' methods: Cell counts per sample came from amplifying reference gene primers. Using immunoSEQ multiplex PCR, the repertoire was profiled, and TCRdb retains in-frame clones only, with some absent. V and J calls and clone size are as listed in that table; D and trimming were resolved from the DNA. This sample yields some 250,000 clones, of which over 75% are seen a single time; 1.9% belongs to the top ten. This CDR3 region has 15 residues. CDR1 and CDR2 from the germline V gene are SSHAT and FNYEAQ (reference sequence). The chain combines TRBV7-7 with TRBJ2-5; perhaps TRBD2 as D (5 bases). The sequenced sample consisted of PBMCs or T cells enriched from blood (not recorded which). The clonotype originates from a woman aged 45-59 years who had recovered from COVID-19. In DNA, the CDR3 is TGTGCTAGCAGCTTAGGCCTTCCCGGAGGTGAGACCCAGTACTTC. Protein: CASSLGLPGGETQYF.